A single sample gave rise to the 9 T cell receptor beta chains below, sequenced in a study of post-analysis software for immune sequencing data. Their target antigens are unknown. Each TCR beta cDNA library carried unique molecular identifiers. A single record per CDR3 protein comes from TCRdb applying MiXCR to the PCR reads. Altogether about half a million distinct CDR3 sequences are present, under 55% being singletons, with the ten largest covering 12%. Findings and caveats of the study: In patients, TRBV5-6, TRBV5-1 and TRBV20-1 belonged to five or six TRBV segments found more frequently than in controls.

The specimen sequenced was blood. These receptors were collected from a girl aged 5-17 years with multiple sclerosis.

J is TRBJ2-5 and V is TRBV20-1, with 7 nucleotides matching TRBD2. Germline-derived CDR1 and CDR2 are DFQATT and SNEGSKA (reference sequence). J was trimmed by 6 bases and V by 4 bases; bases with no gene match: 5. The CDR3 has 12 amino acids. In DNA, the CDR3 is TGCAGTGCTACGCAGGGAGGGAAGACCCAGTACTTC. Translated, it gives CSATQGGKTQYF.

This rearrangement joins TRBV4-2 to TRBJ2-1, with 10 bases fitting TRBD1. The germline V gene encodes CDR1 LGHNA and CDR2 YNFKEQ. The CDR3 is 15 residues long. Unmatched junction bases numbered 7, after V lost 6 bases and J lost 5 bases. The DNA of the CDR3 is TGTGCCAGCAGGCCCGGGACAGGGGTAAACAATGAGCAGTTCTTC. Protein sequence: CASRPGTGVNNEQFF.

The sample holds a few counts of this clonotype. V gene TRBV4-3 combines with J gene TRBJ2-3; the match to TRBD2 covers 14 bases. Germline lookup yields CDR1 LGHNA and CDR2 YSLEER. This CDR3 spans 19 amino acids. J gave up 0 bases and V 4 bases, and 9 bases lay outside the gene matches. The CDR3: CASSRTSGRNAQSTDTQYF. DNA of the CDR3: TGCGCCAGCAGCCGGACTAGCGGGAGGAACGCACAAAGCACAGATACGCAGTATTTT.

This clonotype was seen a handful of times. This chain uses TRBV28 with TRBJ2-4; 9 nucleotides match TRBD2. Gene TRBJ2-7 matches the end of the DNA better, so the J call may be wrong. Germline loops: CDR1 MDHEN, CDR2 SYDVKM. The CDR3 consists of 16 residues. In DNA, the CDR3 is TGTGCCAGCAGTTCCCCAGGGGTAGCGGGAGTGCACGAGCAGTACTTC. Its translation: CASSSPGVAGVHEQYF.

The CDR3 protein is CAISDYGGGTEAFF. The CDR3 nucleotides read TGTGCCATCAGTGATTACGGGGGGGGCACTGAAGCTTTCTTT. The rearrangement uses TRBV10-3 and TRBJ1-1; D is perhaps TRBD1 (5 bases). V gave up 3 bases and J gave up 4 bases, with 12 bases separating them. Germline V gene sequence: CDR1 ENHRY, CDR2 SYGVKD. The CDR3 length is 14 residues.

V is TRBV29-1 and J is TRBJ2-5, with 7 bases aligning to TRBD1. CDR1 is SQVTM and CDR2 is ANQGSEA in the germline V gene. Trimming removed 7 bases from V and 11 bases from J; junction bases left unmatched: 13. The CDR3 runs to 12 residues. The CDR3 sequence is CSGERGGSEQYF. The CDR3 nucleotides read TGCAGCGGTGAGCGAGGGGGCAGTGAGCAGTACTTC. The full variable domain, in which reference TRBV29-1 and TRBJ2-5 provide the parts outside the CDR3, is SAVISQKPSRDICQRGTSLTIQCQVDSQVTMMFWYRQQPGQSLTLIATANQGSEATYESGFVIDKFPISRPNLTFSTLTVSNMSPEDSSIYLCSGERGGSEQYFGPGTRLLVL.

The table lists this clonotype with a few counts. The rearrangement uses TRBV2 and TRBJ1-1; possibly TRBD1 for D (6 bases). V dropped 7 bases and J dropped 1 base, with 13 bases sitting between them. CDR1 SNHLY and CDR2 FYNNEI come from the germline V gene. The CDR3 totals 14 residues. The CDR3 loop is CASIPGQTNTEAFF. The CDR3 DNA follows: TGTGCCAGCATTCCGGGACAAACGAACACTGAAGCTTTCTTT. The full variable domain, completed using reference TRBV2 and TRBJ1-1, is EPEVTQTPSHQVTQMGQEVILRCVPISNHLYFYWYRQILGQKVEFLVSFYNNEISEKSEIFDDQFSVERPDGSNFTLKIRSTKLEDSAMYFCASIPGQTNTEAFFGQGTRLTVV.

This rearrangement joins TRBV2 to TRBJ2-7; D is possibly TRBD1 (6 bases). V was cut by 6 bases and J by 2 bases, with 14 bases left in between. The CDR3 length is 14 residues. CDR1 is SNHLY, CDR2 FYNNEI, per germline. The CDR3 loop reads CASRDTGITYEQYF. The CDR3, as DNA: TGTGCCAGCAGGGATACAGGGATAACCTACGAGCAGTACTTC.

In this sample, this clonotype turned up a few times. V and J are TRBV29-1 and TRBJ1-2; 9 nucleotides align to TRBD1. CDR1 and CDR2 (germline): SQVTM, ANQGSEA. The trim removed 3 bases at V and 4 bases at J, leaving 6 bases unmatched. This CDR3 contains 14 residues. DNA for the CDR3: TGCAGCGTTGATGGGACAGGGACTCGCTATGGCTACACCTTC. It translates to CSVDGTGTRYGYTF.